The clone carrying this TCR beta chain was found a few times. Its antigen remains unknown. Trimming cost V 8 bases and J 5 bases, with 16 bases left between them. This CDR3 contains 13 residues. Germline V CDR1 and CDR2: MNHEY, SMNVEV (reference sequence). This entry is derived from a study of blood T cells in healthy people across ages. A sample-barcoded 5' primer and a J-beta primer mix were used in a second PCR of about 6 to 12 cycles. The template-switch adaptor, which had 12 random nucleotides, put a tag on each cDNA molecule. TCRdb redid the calling of the 5' RACE reads with MiXCR, one entry per CDR3 protein. The sample lists some 1 million distinct CDR3 sequences; around 43% were seen once. Notes on the study in general: Roughly linear age-related decline in beta diversity appeared, significant by age 40.

Researchers isolated at least 6 million PBMCs per sample. This receptor was identified in a woman aged 60-75 years in good health. V is TRBV27 and J is TRBJ2-7; possibly TRBD1 or TRBD2 for D (5 bases each). The sequenced sample was blood. The CDR3 sequence: CASRNWGYHEQYF. The CDR3 DNA reads as TGTGCCAGCCGAAACTGGGGGTACCACGAGCAGTACTTC.